This record concerns one T cell receptor beta chain sequence. Source study methods: Reference gene primers were amplified, and this amplification served to estimate nucleated cell counts. Clones were read by immunoSEQ multiplex PCR, and TCRdb kept only the in-frame ones, dropping some. V, J and clone size were drawn from that table, and D and trimming were deduced from the DNA. The sample shows roughly 34,000 clones, around nine tenths of them seen only once. The data were obtained in a study of blood T cell repertoires in COVID-19. The sequence came from a man aged 60-69 years with active or convalescent COVID-19. Material: peripheral blood.

CDR3 DNA: TGTGCCAGCTCACCATTCGGAGCGGGACAATACTCTGGAAACACCATATATTTT. Its protein product is CASSPFGAGQYSGNTIYF. The V gene is TRBV18, the J gene TRBJ1-3; weak D call: TRBD1 (6 bases). This CDR3 is 18 amino acids long. From germline, CDR1 is KGHSH and CDR2 LQKENI. Trimming removed 2 bases at V and 0 bases at J, with 17 bases between.